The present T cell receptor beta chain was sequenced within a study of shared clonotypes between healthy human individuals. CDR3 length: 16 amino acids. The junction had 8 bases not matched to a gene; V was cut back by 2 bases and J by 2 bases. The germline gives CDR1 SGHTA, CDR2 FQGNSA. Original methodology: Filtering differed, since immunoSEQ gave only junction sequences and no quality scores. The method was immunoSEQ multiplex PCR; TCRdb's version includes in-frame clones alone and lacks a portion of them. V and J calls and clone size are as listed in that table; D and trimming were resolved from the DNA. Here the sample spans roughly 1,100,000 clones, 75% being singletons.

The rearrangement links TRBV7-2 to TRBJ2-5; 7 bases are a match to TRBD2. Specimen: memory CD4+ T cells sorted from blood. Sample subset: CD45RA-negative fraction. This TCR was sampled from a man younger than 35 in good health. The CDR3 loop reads CASSLSLRGTQETQYF. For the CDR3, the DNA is TGTGCCAGCAGCTTAAGTCTGCGGGGGACGCAAGAGACCCAGTACTTC.